This T cell receptor beta chain was observed in a study of blood T cell repertoires in COVID-19. On the study more broadly: Researchers got acute and convalescent COVID-19 samples from the United States, Italy and Spain. T cells, B-cell-depleted T cells, or PBMCs provided the cDNA or gDNA that served as material.

Authors' data handling: Scientists estimated how many nucleated cells there were by amplifying reference gene primers. The method was immunoSEQ multiplex PCR; TCRdb's version includes in-frame clones alone and lacks a portion of them. V and J calls and clone size are as listed in that table; D and trimming were resolved from the DNA. The sample holds about 120,000 clones, approximately 82% seen once. Sequencing input: peripheral blood. The sequence came from a woman over 75 with acute or convalescent COVID-19.

CDR3 sequence: CASSQVPVGLAGGGDTQYF. The CDR3 DNA reads TGCGCCAGCAGCCAAGTCCCTGTCGGGCTAGCGGGAGGGGGGGATACGCAGTATTTT. This rearrangement joins TRBV4-1 to TRBJ2-3; TRBD2 aligns across 12 bases. This CDR3 comprises 19 residues. Germline V gene sequence: CDR1 MGHRA, CDR2 YSYEKL. Trimming removed 1 base from V and 6 bases from J; junction bases left unmatched: 14.